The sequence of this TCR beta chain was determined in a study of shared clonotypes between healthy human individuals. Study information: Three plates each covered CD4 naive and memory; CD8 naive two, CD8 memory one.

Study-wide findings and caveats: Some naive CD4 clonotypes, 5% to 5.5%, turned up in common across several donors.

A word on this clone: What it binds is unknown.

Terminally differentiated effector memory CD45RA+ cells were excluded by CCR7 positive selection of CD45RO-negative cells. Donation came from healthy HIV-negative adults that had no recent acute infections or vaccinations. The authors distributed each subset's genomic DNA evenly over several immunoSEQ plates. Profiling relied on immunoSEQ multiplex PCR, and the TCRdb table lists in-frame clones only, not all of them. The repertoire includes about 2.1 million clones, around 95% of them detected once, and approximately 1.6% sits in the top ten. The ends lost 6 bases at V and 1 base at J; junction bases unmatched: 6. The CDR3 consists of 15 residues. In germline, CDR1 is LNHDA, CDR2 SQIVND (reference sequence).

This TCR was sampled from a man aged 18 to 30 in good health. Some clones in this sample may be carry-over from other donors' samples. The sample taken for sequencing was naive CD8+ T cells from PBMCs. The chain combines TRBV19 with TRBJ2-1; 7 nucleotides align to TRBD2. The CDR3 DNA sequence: TGTGCCAGTAGAGACGGGAGGTGGTCCTACAATGAGCAGTTCTTC. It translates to CASRDGRWSYNEQFF.